Presented here are 18 T cell receptor beta chains from one specimen sequenced in a study of blood T cell repertoires in COVID-19. Clones were read by immunoSEQ multiplex PCR, and TCRdb kept only the in-frame ones, dropping some. The sample includes about 240,000 clones, around 84% seen only once; the top ten take more than 6.5%. Sequencing was carried out using peripheral blood. These receptors were obtained from a woman in her sixties or seventies with active or convalescent COVID-19.

This chain connects TRBV18 to TRBJ1-1, with 9 bases fitting TRBD1. The CDR3 covers 16 residues. Unmatched junction bases numbered 12, after V lost 3 bases and J lost 7 bases. Germline loops: CDR1 KGHSH, CDR2 LQKENI. The CDR3 sequence is CASSPTGGAKLGEAFF. The CDR3 DNA reads TGTGCCAGCTCACCTACAGGGGGCGCGAAGCTGGGTGAAGCTTTCTTT.

This clone has ten or more counts. The chain joins TRBV6-2 or TRBV6-3 to TRBJ2-2; 7 positions match TRBD1. The CDR3 extends over 15 amino acids. CDR1 MNHEY and CDR2 SVGEGT come from the germline V gene. The junction had 4 bases not matched to a gene; V was cut back by 0 bases and J by 6 bases. The CDR3 here is CASSYSSTGAGELFF. DNA for the CDR3: TGTGCCAGCAGTTACTCGAGTACAGGGGCCGGGGAGCTGTTTTTT.

The gene calls are TRBV13 and TRBJ2-7, with D perhaps TRBD1 (5 bases). V lost 2 bases and J 2 bases, leaving 19 bases between the germline ends. The germline CDR1 and CDR2 sequences are PRHDT and FYEKMQ (reference sequence). This CDR3 contains 17 residues. The CDR3 coding sequence is TGTGCCAGCAGCTTAAATCGCCCGCTGGGGCTCACCTACGAGCAGTACTTC. Its translation is CASSLNRPLGLTYEQYF.

This chain links TRBV6-2 or TRBV6-3 with TRBJ2-1, with D maybe TRBD2 (7 bases). The CDR3 is made up of 15 amino acids. The V end was cut by 2 bases, the J end by 7 bases, with 15 bases between. In germline, CDR1 is MNHEY, CDR2 SVGEGT. Written as DNA, the CDR3 is TGTGCCAGCAGTTACGGGCGGGGGCTTAGGAATGAGCAGTTCTTC. Translating it yields CASSYGRGLRNEQFF.

The chain links TRBV9 to TRBJ2-7, with 12 positions matching TRBD2. This CDR3 is 16 amino acids long. Germline V lookup: CDR1 SGDLS, CDR2 YYNGEE. V trimming: 2 bases; J trimming: 0 bases; junction bases outside the gene matches: 3. CDR3 sequence: CASSVRTSGISYEQYF. CDR3 bases: TGTGCCAGCAGCGTTCGGACTAGCGGGATCTCCTACGAGCAGTACTTC.

This clone occurred once. The chain couples TRBV6-2 or TRBV6-3 to TRBJ1-2; D gene ambiguous. Per the germline V gene, CDR1 is MNHEY and CDR2 is SVGEGT. V lost 6 bases and J 7 bases, leaving 12 bases between the germline ends. The CDR3 spans 12 residues. DNA for the CDR3: TGTGCCAGCAGCCCCGGACTCTCTGGCTACACCTTC. Translated: CASSPGLSGYTF.

V gene TRBV27 combines with J gene TRBJ2-7; 7 bases map to TRBD2. Trimming removed 6 bases from V and 1 base from J; junction bases left unmatched: 3. CDR3 size: 13 residues. Germline lookup yields CDR1 MNHEY and CDR2 SMNVEV (reference sequence). The CDR3 bases are TGTGCCAGCAGATCAGCGGGGTCCTACGAGCAGTACTTC. As protein: CASRSAGSYEQYF.

The J gene is TRBJ2-1, the V gene TRBV4-2; TRBD2 matches at 9 bases. The V gene end was trimmed by 0 bases and the J gene end by 5 bases; junction bases not matched to a gene: 5. The CDR3 spans 16 residues. The V gene's germline CDR1 is LGHNA and CDR2 YNFKEQ. CDR3 loop: CASSQEGGGAHNEQFF. The CDR3 nucleotides are TGTGCCAGCAGCCAAGAGGGCGGGGGGGCCCACAATGAGCAGTTCTTC.

The V and J genes are TRBV25-1 and TRBJ2-6; D not certain. This CDR3 contains 15 residues. Per germline, CDR1 MGHDK and CDR2 SYGVNS. V gave up 0 bases and J gave up 0 bases, with 3 bases separating them. This chain's CDR3 is CASSEYSSGANVLTF. The CDR3 nucleotides are TGTGCCAGCAGTGAATACAGCTCTGGGGCCAACGTCCTGACTTTC. The full variable domain, completed using reference TRBV25-1 and TRBJ2-6, is EADIYQTPRYLVIGTGKKITLECSQTMGHDKMYWYQQDPGMELHLIHYSYGVNSTEKGDLSSESTVSRIRTEHFPLTLESARPSHTSQYLCASSEYSSGANVLTFGAGSRLTVL.

This sequence joins TRBV15 and TRBJ1-4; D not certain. V was clipped by 4 bases and J by 0 bases, with 6 bases between them. The CDR3 is 14 residues long. Looked up from germline, CDR1 is LNHNV and CDR2 is YYDKDF (reference sequence). The CDR3 coding sequence is TGTGCCACCAGCATTGCAGCAACTAATGAAAAACTGTTTTTT. Translation gives CATSIAATNEKLFF.

The chain combines TRBV3-1 (or the pseudogene TRBV3-2) with TRBJ1-3, with unresolved D. V lost 5 bases, J lost 0 bases, and 11 bases lay in between. CDR1 and CDR2 (germline): LGHDT, YNNKEL (reference sequence). The CDR3 has 15 residues. CDR3 bases: TGTGCCAGCAGCGCCGGAGGCATCTCTGGAAACACCATATATTTT. Translated, it gives CASSAGGISGNTIYF.

This clone appeared once. This CDR3 is CASTRGRDNAEAFF. The DNA of the CDR3 is TGTGCCAGCACCCGGGGAAGAGATAACGCTGAAGCTTTCTTT. This chain connects TRBV6-5 to TRBJ1-1, with unresolved D. CDR1 and CDR2 (germline): MNHEY, SVGAGI. The CDR3 consists of 14 residues. V shed 7 bases and J shed 6 bases, with 18 bases lying between them.

This sequence joins TRBV30 and TRBJ2-5; a weak D match, TRBD2 (5 bases). The CDR3 length is 12 residues. Trimming shortened V by 5 bases and J by 2 bases, and 9 bases separated the two germline ends. From germline, CDR1 is GTSNPN and CDR2 SVGIG (reference sequence). CDR3 amino acids: CAWGLLQETQYF. Written as DNA, the CDR3 is TGTGCCTGGGGACTGCTACAAGAGACCCAGTACTTC.

A few counts support this clone. The chain links TRBV20-1 to TRBJ2-7; D gene unclear. There are 11 residues in the CDR3. Germline CDR1 and CDR2: DFQATT and SNEGSKA (reference sequence). V was pared by 3 bases and J by 5 bases, with 8 bases between. The CDR3 reads CSASRHHEQYF. The CDR3 DNA is TGCAGTGCTAGCAGGCACCACGAGCAGTACTTC.

CDR3: CASSPRDTSGYTF. The CDR3 coding sequence is TGTGCCAGCAGTCCCCGGGACACCAGCGGCTACACCTTC. The V and J genes are TRBV12-3 or TRBV12-4 and TRBJ1-2; tentative D call: TRBD1 (6 bases). There are 13 residues in the CDR3. Trimming removed 5 bases at V and 8 bases at J, with 15 bases between.

The chain employs TRBV5-6 and TRBJ1-4, with D tentatively TRBD1 (5 bases). The CDR3 runs 14 residues. From germline, CDR1 is SGHDT and CDR2 YYEEEE. The germline V and J ends were trimmed by 3 bases and 6 bases, with 12 bases remaining between them. The CDR3 region is CASSSPGWDEKLFF. CDR3 coding DNA: TGTGCCAGCAGCTCCCCAGGGTGGGATGAAAAACTGTTTTTT.

The chain joins TRBV7-2 to TRBJ1-2; 7 nucleotides line up with TRBD1. The CDR3 length is 16 residues. Trimming cost V 0 bases and J 7 bases; bases outside gene matches: 11. CDR1 is SGHTA and CDR2 is FQGNSA in the germline V gene. DNA of the CDR3: TGTGCCAGCAGCTTAGCTATCGGGAGGGGGCAGGGTGGCTACACCTTC. It specifies CASSLAIGRGQGGYTF.

DNA of the CDR3: TGCGCCAGCAGCGCCGCAGGGGGAGCCCGAGGGGATTATGGCTACACCTTC. This codes for CASSAAGGARGDYGYTF. The chain recombines TRBV10-1 with TRBJ1-2; 7 bases agree with TRBD1. The CDR3 sequence is 17 residues long. CDR1 is WNHNN, CDR2 SYGVQD, per germline (reference sequence). V lost 6 bases to trimming and J lost 5 bases; unmatched junction nucleotides: 18.